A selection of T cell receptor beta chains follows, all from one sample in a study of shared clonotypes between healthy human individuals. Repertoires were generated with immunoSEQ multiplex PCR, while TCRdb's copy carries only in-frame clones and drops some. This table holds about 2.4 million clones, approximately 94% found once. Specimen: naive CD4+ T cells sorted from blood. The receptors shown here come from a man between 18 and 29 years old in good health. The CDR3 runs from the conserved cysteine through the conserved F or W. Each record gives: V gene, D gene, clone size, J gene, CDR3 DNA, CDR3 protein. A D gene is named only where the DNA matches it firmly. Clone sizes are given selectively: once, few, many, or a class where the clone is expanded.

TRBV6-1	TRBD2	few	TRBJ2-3	TGTGCCAGCCTCCGGCGGGGAGGGAGCACAGATACGCAGTATTTT	CASLRRGGSTDTQYF
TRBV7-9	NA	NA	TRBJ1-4	TGTGCCAGCAGCTTAACGGAGGGGTTGACGACTAATGAAAAACTGTTTTTT	CASSLTEGLTTNEKLFF
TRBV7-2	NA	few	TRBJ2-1	TGTGCCAGCAGCCCCCAGGCCCTCTACAATGAGCAGTTCTTC	CASSPQALYNEQFF
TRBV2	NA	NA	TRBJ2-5	TGTGCCAGCAACGTCGTAGGTCAAGAGACCCAGTACTTC	CASNVVGQETQYF
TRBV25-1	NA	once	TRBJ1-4	TGTGCCAGCAGTGATCCGGGGGGGACTAATGAAAAACTGTTTTTT	CASSDPGGTNEKLFF
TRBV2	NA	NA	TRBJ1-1	TGTGCCAGCAGTGAGACACTGACCGGTGAAGCTTTCTTT	CASSETLTGEAFF
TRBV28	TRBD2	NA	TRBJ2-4	TGTGCCAGCAGCTCTAGCGGGAAAGCCAAAAACATTCAGTACTTC	CASSSSGKAKNIQYF
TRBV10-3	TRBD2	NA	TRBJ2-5	TGTGCCACCTCTGGGGGGAGGGAAGAGACCCAGTACTTC	CATSGGREETQYF
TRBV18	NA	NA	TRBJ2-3	TGTGCCAGCTCACCCTCTAGCGTTTTCACAGATACGCAGTATTTT	CASSPSSVFTDTQYF
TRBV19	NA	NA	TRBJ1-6	TGTGCCAGTAACTCTGTTACCCAGATAAATTCACCCCTCCACTTT	CASNSVTQINSPLHF
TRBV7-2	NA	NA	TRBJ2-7	TGTGCCAGCAGCCCTAGGGGGGGGACAGCCTCCTTGTACGAGCAGTACTTC	CASSPRGGTASLYEQYF
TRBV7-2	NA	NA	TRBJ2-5	TGTGCCAGCAGCTTAGGGCCCAAACAAGAGACCCAGTACTTC	CASSLGPKQETQYF
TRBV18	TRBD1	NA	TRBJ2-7	TGTGCCAGCTCACCACCCTCAGGGGGCACCTCCTACGAGCAGTACTTC	CASSPPSGGTSYEQYF
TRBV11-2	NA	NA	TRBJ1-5	TGTGCCAGCAGCCAGTTAAGGGGACACTCCCAGCATTTT	CASSQLRGHSQHF
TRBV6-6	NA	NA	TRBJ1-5	TGTGCCAGCAGTTACGGCTGGGGACAGCCCCAGCATTTT	CASSYGWGQPQHF
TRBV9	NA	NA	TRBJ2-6	TGTGCCAGCAGCGTAGGGGGAACTGGGGCCAACGTCCTGACTTTC	CASSVGGTGANVLTF
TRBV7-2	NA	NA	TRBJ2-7	TGTGCCAGCAGCTTAAGTCGGACCTACGAGCAGTACTTC	CASSLSRTYEQYF
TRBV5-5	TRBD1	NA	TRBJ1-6	TGTGCCAGCACCCCTCGGGAGGGGGCCGCCTCACCCCTCCACTTT	CASTPREGAASPLHF
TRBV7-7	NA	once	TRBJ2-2	TGTGCTAGCAGCCCAACAGGCACCGGGGAGCTGTTTTTT	CASSPTGTGELFF
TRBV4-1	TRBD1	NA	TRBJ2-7	TGCGCCAGCAGCCTGGGACAGGGGGTTTCCTACGAGCAGTACTTC	CASSLGQGVSYEQYF
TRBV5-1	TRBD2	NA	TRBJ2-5	TGCGCCAGCAGCCCCCCGGGGGGGCAAGAGACCCAGTACTTC	CASSPPGGQETQYF
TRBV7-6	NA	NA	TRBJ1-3	TGTGCCAGCAGCTTACGCCCCGCAGACAGTAATGGAAACACCATATATTTT	CASSLRPADSNGNTIYF
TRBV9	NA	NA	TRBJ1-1	TGTGCCAGCAGCGGACTAGGATTAGGCGGCACTGAAGCTTTCTTT	CASSGLGLGGTEAFF
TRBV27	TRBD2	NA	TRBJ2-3	TGTGCCAGCAGCTCCCGTCCCGGGGGGTCCACAGATACGCAGTATTTT	CASSSRPGGSTDTQYF
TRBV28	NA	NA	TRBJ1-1	TGTGCCAGCAGTGTCCCCAGGCCCTCCGAAGCTTTCTTT	CASSVPRPSEAFF
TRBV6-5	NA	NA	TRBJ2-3	TGTGCCAGCAGTTACTCGGGGGATACGCAGTATTTT	CASSYSGDTQYF
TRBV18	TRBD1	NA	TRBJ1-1	TGTGCCAGCTCACGGGACAGGAACACTGAAGCTTTCTTT	CASSRDRNTEAFF
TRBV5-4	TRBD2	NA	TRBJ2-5	TGTGCCAGCAGCCCCGGCCGGGGGGGGGAGACCCAGTACTTC	CASSPGRGGETQYF
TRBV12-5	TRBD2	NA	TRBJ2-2	TGTGCTAGTGGTTTCCTACTAGCGGGGGCGAACACCGGGGAGCTGTTTTTT	CASGFLLAGANTGELFF
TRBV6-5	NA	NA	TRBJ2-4	TGTGCCAGCAGTACCGCCGGGCTCGGCAAAAACATTCAGTACTTC	CASSTAGLGKNIQYF
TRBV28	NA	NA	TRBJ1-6	TGTGCCAGCATCCCCCCGGGACTCCTAGGGGGACCCCTCCACTTT	CASIPPGLLGGPLHF
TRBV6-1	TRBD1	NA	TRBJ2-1	TGTGCCAGCACTCGGACAGGGTATTACAATGAGCAGTTCTTC	CASTRTGYYNEQFF